This entry is about one TCR beta chain. Other DNA sequences in this sample translate to the same CDR3. These data originate in a study of technical replicates of blood from several donors. Profiling relied on immunoSEQ multiplex PCR, and the TCRdb table lists in-frame clones only, not all of them. The table records around 84,000 clones, 98% of them present only once. Trimming removed 0 bases at V and 0 bases at J, with 15 bases between. The germline gives CDR1 MGHRA, CDR2 YSYEKL. CDR3 length: 17 residues. This clonotype was obtained from a human donor in good health. The chain combines TRBV4-1 with TRBJ2-7; TRBD2 is a possible D gene (5 bases). Sample: T cells isolated from PBMCs. The CDR3 DNA sequence: TGCGCCAGCAGCCAAGAAGCGGTGGAACTCAGCTCCTACGAGCAGTACTTC. Its translation: CASSQEAVELSSYEQYF.